The source of this TCR beta chain is a study of beta chain features in type 1 diabetes. The wider study: Sorted cells from all samples, numbering over 85,000,000, were examined.

The CDR3 spans 12 residues. With 10 bases clipped from V and 8 bases from J, the junction kept 6 bases outside the gene matches. Germline V lookup: CDR1 ENHRY, CDR2 SYGVKD. TCRB transcripts that were expressed got sequenced, as all of the isolated RNA had been reverse transcribed. Here immunoSEQ multiplex PCR was the method, and the copy in TCRdb shows in-frame clones only, minus some. The table has under 850,000 clones, around 15% seen once. Researchers reported sorting CD4+ naive, central memory, regulatory and stem cell-like memory cells via CD45RO/CCR7/CD25/CD127/CD95/CD27. Post-sort purity exceeded 95% for all sorted populations. General observations from the study: Type 1 diabetes patients had moderately but significantly shorter TCRB CDR3s in all four CD4+ subsets. PCR might preferentially amplify shorter templates, equally in patients and controls.

This clone came up a few times. Antigen specificity is unknown. The chain links TRBV10-3 to TRBJ1-4; 8 bases are a match to TRBD1. The TCR was taken from a man aged 18 to 30 with type 1 diabetes. Source material: naive CD4+ T cells from blood. The CDR3 region is CATGTGGEKLFF. For the CDR3, the DNA is TGTGCCACCGGGACAGGTGGGGAAAAACTGTTTTTT.